The T cell receptor beta chain described here comes from a study of CD4 T cell repertoires in COVID-19. These memory T cells were uncultured and sequenced directly after ex vivo isolation. Study-wide points: Suggested intraclonal diversification: top SARS-CoV-2-reactive clonotypes appeared in two or three memory subsets. Some SARS-CoV-2 clonotypes, between roughly 7 and 27%, recurred in SARS-CoV and/or HKU1 cultures.

Sequencing was performed with immunoSEQ multiplex PCR; in TCRdb, only in-frame clones are kept and a portion is missing. This table holds around 7,800 clones, roughly 84% found once. The CDR3 covers 17 residues. Trimming cost V 4 bases and J 4 bases; bases outside gene matches: 9. Germline-derived CDR1 and CDR2 are MNHEY and SMNVEV (reference sequence). As concerns this clone: What it binds is not known.

The receptor was isolated from a human donor who had COVID-19. The J gene is TRBJ2-3, the V gene TRBV27; 12 bases agree with TRBD2. Sequencing was performed on effector memory CD4+ T cells from blood, taken before the COVID-19 pandemic. CDR3 residues: CASSSWTSGKVSDTQYF. CDR3 nucleotides: TGTGCCAGCAGTTCCTGGACTAGCGGGAAGGTGTCAGATACGCAGTATTTT.